Included here is one T cell receptor (beta chain) sequence, with context. This specimen belongs to a study of shared clonotypes between healthy human individuals. Clones were read by immunoSEQ multiplex PCR, and TCRdb kept only the in-frame ones, dropping some. This sample has about 2.1 million clones, with approximately 92% found just once. J gave up 0 bases and V 4 bases, and 6 bases lay outside the gene matches. The germline V gene encodes CDR1 LGHNA and CDR2 YSLEER. The length of the CDR3 is 16 residues. CD45RO-negative cells were positively selected for CCR7, leaving out terminally differentiated effector memory CD45RA+ cells. The donor cohort consisted entirely of Caucasian adults residing in Nashville, Tennessee.

Source material: naive CD8+ T cells from PBMCs. The sequence was collected from a man in his late teens or twenties in good health. Some clones in this sample may be carry-over from other donors' samples. The gene calls are TRBV4-3 and TRBJ2-1; 7 nucleotides match TRBD2. The CDR3 DNA follows: TGCGCCAGCAGCCTCGGGGGGTCGAGCTCCTACAATGAGCAGTTCTTC. Protein: CASSLGGSSSYNEQFF.